This T cell receptor beta chain was recorded in a study of control samples from healthy donors and cancer patients. Germline loops: CDR1 PRHDT, CDR2 FYEKMQ (reference sequence). This CDR3 has 15 amino acids. V was pared by 0 bases and J by 5 bases, with 13 bases between. This table comes from immunoSEQ multiplex PCR, and its TCRdb copy is limited to in-frame clones, with some not included. Found here are approximately 130,000 clones, just under 90% of them singletons; the top ten hold over 10%. The sequencing input was blood. The chain recombines TRBV13 with TRBJ1-2; TRBD1 might be the D (6 bases). The TCR was taken from a man in his thirties or forties in good health. Written as DNA, the CDR3 is TGTGCCAGCAGCTTAGGACCGGGGGGCACATATGGCTACACCTTC. Amino acid sequence: CASSLGPGGTYGYTF.